This entry lists 4 T cell receptor beta chains sequenced from one sample in a study of blood T cell repertoires in COVID-19. Using immunoSEQ multiplex PCR, the repertoire was profiled, and TCRdb retains in-frame clones only, with some absent. The table records 130,000 to 150,000 clones, about 85% of them present only once. Sequenced input: peripheral blood. The receptor source for this set is a human donor in a cohort sampled during active COVID-19.

This clone appeared once. The chain couples TRBV5-5 to TRBJ2-5; TRBD2 agrees at 7 bases. The junction had 9 bases not matched to a gene; V was cut back by 6 bases and J by 4 bases. Germline CDR1 and CDR2: SGHKS and YYEKEE (reference sequence). The CDR3 is made up of 14 amino acids. The CDR3: CASTPGGRGETQYF. In DNA form, the CDR3 reads TGTGCCAGCACTCCGGGAGGCCGGGGAGAGACCCAGTACTTC.

V gene TRBV10-3 combines with J gene TRBJ1-3; unclear D gene. This CDR3 spans 11 amino acids. Germline V gene sequence: CDR1 ENHRY, CDR2 SYGVKD. V was pared by 8 bases and J by 4 bases, with 6 bases between. CDR3 residues: CAISYGNTIYF. CDR3 in DNA: TGTGCCATCTCCTACGGAAACACCATATATTTT.

The chain combines TRBV27 with TRBJ2-7, with TRBD2 identical over 8 bases. Unmatched junction bases numbered 1, after V lost 5 bases and J lost 4 bases. In germline, CDR1 is MNHEY, CDR2 SMNVEV (reference sequence). This CDR3 is built from 12 residues. The CDR3 nucleotides are TGTGCCAGCAGTGAGCGGGGGTACGAGCAGTACTTC. Protein product: CASSERGYEQYF.

This chain joins TRBV6-6 and TRBJ1-5, with unresolved D. Trimming cost V 0 bases and J 9 bases, with 12 bases left between them. There are 14 residues in the CDR3. Germline V gives CDR1 MNHNY, CDR2 SVGAGI (reference sequence). Written as DNA, the CDR3 is TGTGCCAGCAGTTACTCGATGGAACGCGGGCCCCAGCATTTT. This encodes CASSYSMERGPQHF.